The table lists the clone carrying this T cell receptor beta chain with a few counts. This specimen comes from a study of blood T cells in healthy people across ages. The CDR3 loop spans 14 amino acids. Germline loops: CDR1 LNHDA, CDR2 SQIVND (reference sequence). With 7 bases clipped from V and 1 base from J, the junction kept 5 bases outside the gene matches. Alongside a J-beta primer mix, a sample-barcoded 5' primer served in a second PCR lasting roughly 7 to 11 cycles. TCRdb reprocessed the 5' RACE reads with MiXCR, giving one entry per CDR3 protein. The sample lists under 1,100,000 distinct CDR3 sequences; approximately 26% were seen once. This sample was also put to use in a study of T cells of mothers and their children.

The receptor comes from a girl aged 2-10 years in good health. Material for sequencing was blood. The chain has TRBV19 and TRBJ2-3; 7 bases are a match to TRBD2. CDR3 sequence reads: CASTRGGGTDTQYF. CDR3 nucleotide sequence: TGTGCCAGTACCCGCGGGGGAGGCACAGATACGCAGTATTTT. Looking up the rest from reference TRBV19 and TRBJ2-3 gives the full variable domain: DGGITQSPKYLFRKEGQNVTLSCEQNLNHDAMYWYRQDPGQGLRLIYYSQIVNDFQKGDIAEGYSVSREKKESFPLTVTSAQKNPTAFYLCASTRGGGTDTQYFGPGTRLTVL.